This TCR beta chain appears in the sequencing data of a study of cytomegalovirus exposure and HLA in healthy donors. The donors formed part of the approximately 130-subject validation cohort, distinct from the roughly 700-subject first cohort. Germline-derived CDR1 and CDR2 are LNHDA and SQIVND (reference sequence). This CDR3 is 18 amino acids long. With 9 bases clipped from V and 2 bases from J, the junction kept 14 bases outside the gene matches. Libraries were prepared by immunoSEQ multiplex PCR; TCRdb keeps only in-frame clonotypes and omits some of them. The data hold 55,000 to 75,000 clones, with 92% observed a single time.

The chain carries TRBV19 and TRBJ2-1; 12 bases map to TRBD2. The sequencing sample was made of PBMCs. This clonotype originated in a man between 18 and 29 years old in good health and CMV-seropositive. CDR3 coding DNA: TGTGCCAGCGCCATCCGACTAGCGGGAGTTGGCGCCTACAATGAGCAGTTCTTC. It encodes CASAIRLAGVGAYNEQFF.